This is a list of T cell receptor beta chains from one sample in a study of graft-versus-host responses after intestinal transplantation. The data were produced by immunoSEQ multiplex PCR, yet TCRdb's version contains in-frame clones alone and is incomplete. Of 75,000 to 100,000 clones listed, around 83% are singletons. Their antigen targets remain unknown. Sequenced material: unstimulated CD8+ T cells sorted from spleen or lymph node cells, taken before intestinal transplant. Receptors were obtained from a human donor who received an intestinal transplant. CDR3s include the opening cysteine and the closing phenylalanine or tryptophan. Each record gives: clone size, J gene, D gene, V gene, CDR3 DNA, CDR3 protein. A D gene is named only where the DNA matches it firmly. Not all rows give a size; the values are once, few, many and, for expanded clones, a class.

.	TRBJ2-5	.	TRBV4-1	TGCGCCAGCAGCCAAGAGCGGGAAGGAGGGAAGACCCAGTACTTC	CASSQEREGGKTQYF
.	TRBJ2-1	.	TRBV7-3	TGTGCCAGCAGCCCGACGGTGAGCTCCTACAATGAGCAGTTCTTC	CASSPTVSSYNEQFF
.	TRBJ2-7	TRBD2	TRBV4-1	TGCGCCAGCAGCCATTCATCGGGAGGGCTCGACGAGCAGTACTTC	CASSHSSGGLDEQYF
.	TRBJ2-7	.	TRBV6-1	TGTGCCAGCAGTGAAACGGTCCCTAGCGAGCAGTACTTC	CASSETVPSEQYF
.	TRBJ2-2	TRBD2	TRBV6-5	TGTGCCAGCAGTTACTCGACTAGCGGGAACACCGGGGAGCTGTTTTTT	CASSYSTSGNTGELFF
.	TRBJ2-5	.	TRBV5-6	TGTGCCAGCAGCTTGGAAGTCCTACCCTCGGAGGAGACCCAGTACTTC	CASSLEVLPSEETQYF
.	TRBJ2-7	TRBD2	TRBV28	TGTGCCAGCAGCTCCGCCGGGACTAGCTACGAGCAGTACTTC	CASSSAGTSYEQYF
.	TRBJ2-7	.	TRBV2	TGTGCCAGCAGCTCCTACGAGCAGTACTTC	CASSSYEQYF
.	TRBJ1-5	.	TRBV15	TGTGCCACCAGCACTAACACCGACAGGACCTTGTATAGCAATCAGCCCCAGCATTTT	CATSTNTDRTLYSNQPQHF
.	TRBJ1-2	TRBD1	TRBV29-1	TGCAGCGCGGACAGGGGGAACTATGGCTACACCTTC	CSADRGNYGYTF
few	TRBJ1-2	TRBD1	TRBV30	TGTGCCTGGGGGGGGACAGGGGTTGTTAACTATGGCTACACCTTC	CAWGGTGVVNYGYTF
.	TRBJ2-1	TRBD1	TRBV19	TGTGCCAGTAGTTTCACAGGGGATGAGCAGTTCTTC	CASSFTGDEQFF
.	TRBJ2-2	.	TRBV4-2	TGTGCCAGCAGCCAAGACAGATTCACGAACAGTATCGGGGAGCTGTTTTTT	CASSQDRFTNSIGELFF
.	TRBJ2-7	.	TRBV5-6	TGTGCCAGCAGCTTGGGTGCTTCTTCCAACGAGCAGTACTTC	CASSLGASSNEQYF
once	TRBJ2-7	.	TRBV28	TGTGCCAGCAGTGGACTATACAGATCCTACGAGCAGTACTTC	CASSGLYRSYEQYF
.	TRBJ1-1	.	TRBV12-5	TGTGCTAGTGGTTTGGTACTGGGGTCAAACACTGAAGCTTTCTTT	CASGLVLGSNTEAFF
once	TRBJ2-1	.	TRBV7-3	TGTGCCAGCAGCTATACAACGGGAGAGCAGTTCTTC	CASSYTTGEQFF
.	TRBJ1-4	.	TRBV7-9	TGTGCCAGCCGCAAGGGGTTGCGGGAAAAACTGTTTTTT	CASRKGLREKLFF
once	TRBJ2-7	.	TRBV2	TGTGCCATCCTACAGAGGACCTACGAGCAGTACTTC	CAILQRTYEQYF
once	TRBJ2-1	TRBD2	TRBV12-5	TGTGCCAGTGGTTTTGGGACTAGCGACCCCCTGGGATACAATGAGCAGTTCTTC	CASGFGTSDPLGYNEQFF
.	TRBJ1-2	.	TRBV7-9	TGTGCCAGCAGCTTAGTTAGTTCAACTAACTATGGCTACACCTTC	CASSLVSSTNYGYTF
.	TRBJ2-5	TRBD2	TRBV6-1	TGTGCCAGCAGTGAACTAGCGGGGGATCAAGAGACCCAGTACTTC	CASSELAGDQETQYF
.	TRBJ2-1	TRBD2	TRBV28	TGTGCCAGCAGTTCTAGCGGAGCCTACAATGAGCAGTTCTTC	CASSSSGAYNEQFF
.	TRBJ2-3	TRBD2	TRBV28	TGTGCCAGCAGTCAGGGACTAGCGGGTAGCACAGATACGCAGTATTTT	CASSQGLAGSTDTQYF
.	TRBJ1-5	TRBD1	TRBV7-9	TGTGCCAGCAGCTTAGGACAGGGTAATCAGCCCCAGCATTTT	CASSLGQGNQPQHF
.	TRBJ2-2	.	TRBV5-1	TGCGCCAGCAGTACCAGCGAAAACACCGGGGAGCTGTTTTTT	CASSTSENTGELFF
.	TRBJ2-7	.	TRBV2	TGTGCCAGCAGTGAAAAGGGGACCCCCTTCTACGAGCAGTACTTC	CASSEKGTPFYEQYF
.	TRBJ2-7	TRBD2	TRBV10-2	TGCGCCAGCGGGGGGTTTGTAGCGGGAGGGTACGAGCAGTACTTC	CASGGFVAGGYEQYF
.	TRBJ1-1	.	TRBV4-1	TGCGCCAGCAGCCAAGGACGGAACACTGAAGCTTTCTTT	CASSQGRNTEAFF
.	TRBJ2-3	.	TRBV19	TGTGCCAGTAGTACTTTGCGCACAGATACGCAGTATTTT	CASSTLRTDTQYF
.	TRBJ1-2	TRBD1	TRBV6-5	TGTGCCAGCAGTTACTATGAGACAGGGCCTTATGGCTACACCTTC	CASSYYETGPYGYTF
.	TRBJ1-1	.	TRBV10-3	TGTGCCATCAGTCCCGGGGACACTGAAGCTTTCTTT	CAISPGDTEAFF
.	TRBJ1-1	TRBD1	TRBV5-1	TGCGCCAGCAGCTTCGGACAGGCGGGATCGAACACTGAAGCTTTCTTT	CASSFGQAGSNTEAFF
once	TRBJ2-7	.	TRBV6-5	TGTGCCAGCAGTTACGCCTTTTACGGCTCCTACGAGCAGTACTTC	CASSYAFYGSYEQYF
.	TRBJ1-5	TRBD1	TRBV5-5	TGTGCCAGCAGCTTGGGGGATCCTGGGACAGGTTATAGCAATCAGCCCCAGCATTTT	CASSLGDPGTGYSNQPQHF
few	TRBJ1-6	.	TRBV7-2	TGTGCCAGCAGCTTAGCGCCTCCGGGACTCCTTTATGATTCACCCCTCCACTTT	CASSLAPPGLLYDSPLHF
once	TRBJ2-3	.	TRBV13	TGTGCCAGCAGCTTGGGGCGGGGTACAGATACGCAGTATTTT	CASSLGRGTDTQYF
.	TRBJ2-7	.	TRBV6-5	TGTGCCAGCAGTTCCTGGGACAACTACGAGCAGTACTTC	CASSSWDNYEQYF
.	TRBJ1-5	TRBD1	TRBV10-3	TGTGCCACCTGGACAGGGGGGCGTCAGCCCCAGCATTTT	CATWTGGRQPQHF
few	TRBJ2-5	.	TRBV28	TGTGCCAGCAGTTTAGTGATCCAGGGGGGGGTCCAGGGCCAAGAGACCCAGTACTTC	CASSLVIQGGVQGQETQYF
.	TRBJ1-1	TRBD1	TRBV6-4	TGTGCCGGACACAGGGGCGGTGAGACTGAAGCTTTCTTT	CAGHRGGETEAFF
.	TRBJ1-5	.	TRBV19	TGTGCCAGTAGTATTTTTTTCAGGGCGAATCAGCCCCAGCATTTT	CASSIFFRANQPQHF
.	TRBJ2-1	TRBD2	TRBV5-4	TGTGCCAGCAGCTTGGGAAGCGGGGGTGGCAATGAGCAGTTCTTC	CASSLGSGGGNEQFF
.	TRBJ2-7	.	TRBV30	TGTGCCTGGAGTCCACAGGGGGGGGACGAGCAGTACTTC	CAWSPQGGDEQYF
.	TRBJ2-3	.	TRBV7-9	TGTGCCAGCAGCGATCCGGAACACGAGAATAGCGGTAGCACAGATACGCGGTATTTT	CASSDPEHENSGSTDTRYF
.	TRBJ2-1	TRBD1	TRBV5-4	TGTGCCAGCAGCCTAACGGGACAGGGCAATGAGCAGTTCTTC	CASSLTGQGNEQFF
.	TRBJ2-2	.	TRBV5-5	TGTGCCAGCACCCCGGGGGCCGGGGAGCTGTTTTTT	CASTPGAGELFF